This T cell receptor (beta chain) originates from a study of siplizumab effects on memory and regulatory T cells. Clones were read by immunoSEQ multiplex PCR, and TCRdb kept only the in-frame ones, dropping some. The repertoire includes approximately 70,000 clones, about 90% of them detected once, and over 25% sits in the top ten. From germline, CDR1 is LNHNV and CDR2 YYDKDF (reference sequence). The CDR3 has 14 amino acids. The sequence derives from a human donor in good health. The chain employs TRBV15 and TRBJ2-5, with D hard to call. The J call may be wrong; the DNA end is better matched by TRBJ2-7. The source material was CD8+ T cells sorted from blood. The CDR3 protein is CATSREGLPYEQYF. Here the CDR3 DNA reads TGTGCCACCAGCAGAGAGGGCCTCCCCTACGAGCAGTACTTC.